A selection of T cell receptor beta chains follows, all from one sample in a study of shared clonotypes between healthy human individuals. Some clones are missing from TCRdb's copy, which holds only in-frame ones; the method was immunoSEQ multiplex PCR. The sample carries 2 million to 2.5 million clones, about 92% recorded once. Source material: naive CD8+ T cells from PBMCs. These receptors all stem from a man aged 18 to 35 in good health. Some clones in this sample may be carry-over from other donors' samples. Each CDR3 is given with its conserved first and last residue. The D gene is left open where the match is weak. Only part of the rows carry a size: once, few, many, or a class if the clone is expanded.

J gene: TRBJ2-1; clone size: NA; D gene: NA; V gene: TRBV19; CDR3 DNA: TGTGCCAGTAGTATAGTTGATGTTCGGCGGAGTCCCTACAATGAGCAGTTCTTC; CDR3 protein: CASSIVDVRRSPYNEQFF
J gene: TRBJ1-2; clone size: NA; D gene: NA; V gene: TRBV19; CDR3 DNA: TGTGCCAGTAGTATAGGACCGGGCGAGGATGGCACCTTC; CDR3 protein: CASSIGPGEDGTF
J gene: TRBJ2-3; clone size: NA; D gene: NA; V gene: TRBV27; CDR3 DNA: TGTGCCAGCAGCCCCAGAGGGGGGGATACGCAGTATTTT; CDR3 protein: CASSPRGGDTQYF
J gene: TRBJ2-7; clone size: NA; D gene: TRBD1; V gene: TRBV5-1; CDR3 DNA: TGCGCCAGCAGCCCTCCGGGACAGGCATCATCCTACGAGCAGTACTTC; CDR3 protein: CASSPPGQASSYEQYF
J gene: TRBJ1-1; clone size: NA; D gene: NA; V gene: TRBV9; CDR3 DNA: TGTGCCAGCAGCGAAGGAGGGGAGAACACTGAAGCTTTCTTT; CDR3 protein: CASSEGGENTEAFF
J gene: TRBJ2-1; clone size: NA; D gene: TRBD1; V gene: TRBV7-3; CDR3 DNA: TGTGCCAGCAGCTTAACTACAGGGGGTTTATACAATGAGCAGTTCTTC; CDR3 protein: CASSLTTGGLYNEQFF
J gene: TRBJ1-1; clone size: NA; D gene: NA; V gene: TRBV5-6; CDR3 DNA: TGTGCCAGCAGCCCCCCCGGGGCTGGATGGACTGAAGCTTTCTTT; CDR3 protein: CASSPPGAGWTEAFF
J gene: TRBJ2-5; clone size: NA; D gene: NA; V gene: TRBV27; CDR3 DNA: TGTGCCAGCAGCCCTTTCCCCCGGGTCCAAGAGACCCAGTACTTC; CDR3 protein: CASSPFPRVQETQYF
J gene: TRBJ1-2; clone size: NA; D gene: NA; V gene: TRBV5-4; CDR3 DNA: TGTGCCAGCAGCTTGGGTTATAACTATGGCTACACCTTC; CDR3 protein: CASSLGYNYGYTF
J gene: TRBJ2-5; clone size: NA; D gene: TRBD2; V gene: TRBV28; CDR3 DNA: TGTGCCAGCAGTTTCCTGACTAGCGGGAGGTTAGAGACCCAGTACTTC; CDR3 protein: CASSFLTSGRLETQYF
J gene: TRBJ2-5; clone size: NA; D gene: NA; V gene: TRBV25-1; CDR3 DNA: TGTGCCAGCAGTGTCGGGTTCCAAGAGACCCAGTACTTC; CDR3 protein: CASSVGFQETQYF
J gene: TRBJ2-1; clone size: NA; D gene: TRBD2; V gene: TRBV27; CDR3 DNA: TGTGCCAGCACCCTCAGCGGGGGGTTGGCCTACAATGAGCAGTTCTTC; CDR3 protein: CASTLSGGLAYNEQFF
J gene: TRBJ2-3; clone size: NA; D gene: NA; V gene: TRBV27; CDR3 DNA: TGTGCCAGCAGACAGATGGGAAAGCTTAGCACAGATACGCAGTATTTT; CDR3 protein: CASRQMGKLSTDTQYF
J gene: TRBJ1-5; clone size: NA; D gene: NA; V gene: TRBV19; CDR3 DNA: TGTGCCACCTCGTGGGGGGGGGATCCCAATCAGCCCCAGCATTTT; CDR3 protein: CATSWGGDPNQPQHF
J gene: TRBJ2-7; clone size: NA; D gene: TRBD2; V gene: TRBV10-3; CDR3 DNA: TGTGCCATCACTAGCGGGGGTCTCTACGAGCAGTACTTC; CDR3 protein: CAITSGGLYEQYF
J gene: TRBJ1-1; clone size: few; D gene: NA; V gene: TRBV11-2; CDR3 DNA: TGTGCCAGCAGCTTTGGGGGTGGTACTGAAGCTTTCTTT; CDR3 protein: CASSFGGGTEAFF
J gene: TRBJ2-2; clone size: NA; D gene: NA; V gene: TRBV5-6; CDR3 DNA: TGTGCCAGCAGCGCGCGAAGGGGGTTAAGCACCGGGGAGCTGTTTTTT; CDR3 protein: CASSARRGLSTGELFF
J gene: TRBJ2-7; clone size: NA; D gene: TRBD1; V gene: TRBV28; CDR3 DNA: TGTGCCAGCAGTTTTCGGACAGGGGACTACGAGCAGTACTTC; CDR3 protein: CASSFRTGDYEQYF
J gene: TRBJ1-2; clone size: few; D gene: NA; V gene: TRBV7-9; CDR3 DNA: TGTGCCAGCAGCTCCGATAGGGGCGCGAGCTATGGCTACACCTTC; CDR3 protein: CASSSDRGASYGYTF
J gene: TRBJ2-7; clone size: NA; D gene: TRBD2; V gene: TRBV7-7; CDR3 DNA: TGTGCCAGCAGCAGAGGACTAGCGGGAATTATAAACGAGCAGTACTTC; CDR3 protein: CASSRGLAGIINEQYF
J gene: TRBJ1-1; clone size: NA; D gene: TRBD1; V gene: TRBV28; CDR3 DNA: TGTGCCAGCAGCCCCGGACAGGGGAACACTGAAGCTTTCTTT; CDR3 protein: CASSPGQGNTEAFF
J gene: TRBJ2-7; clone size: once; D gene: TRBD1; V gene: TRBV5-6; CDR3 DNA: TGTGCCAGCAGCGGATGGACAGGGGGCTTCTTCGAGCAGTACTTC; CDR3 protein: CASSGWTGGFFEQYF
J gene: TRBJ1-2; clone size: NA; D gene: NA; V gene: TRBV19; CDR3 DNA: TGTGCCAGCCGTACGGGGAGGAGCTACACCTTC; CDR3 protein: CASRTGRSYTF
J gene: TRBJ2-7; clone size: NA; D gene: NA; V gene: TRBV7-2; CDR3 DNA: TGTGCCAGCAGCCCCCACGCTGCAACCTACGAGCAGTACTTC; CDR3 protein: CASSPHAATYEQYF
J gene: TRBJ1-2; clone size: NA; D gene: NA; V gene: TRBV4-3; CDR3 DNA: TGCGCCAGCAGCCAAGATGGGGGGACTAACTATGGCTACACCTTC; CDR3 protein: CASSQDGGTNYGYTF
J gene: TRBJ1-4; clone size: few; D gene: NA; V gene: TRBV13; CDR3 DNA: TGTGCCAGCGCACTCGCGGCACAGGCGTGGGAAAAACTGTTTTTT; CDR3 protein: CASALAAQAWEKLFF
J gene: TRBJ2-2; clone size: NA; D gene: NA; V gene: TRBV18; CDR3 DNA: TGTGCCAGCTCACCGTGGTCGGGATCGGGCACCGGGGAGCTGTTTTTT; CDR3 protein: CASSPWSGSGTGELFF
J gene: TRBJ2-2; clone size: NA; D gene: NA; V gene: TRBV4-3; CDR3 DNA: TGCGCCTCCGGGGGACTTCCCGCGGGCACCGGGGAGCTGTTTTTT; CDR3 protein: CASGGLPAGTGELFF
J gene: TRBJ2-2; clone size: NA; D gene: NA; V gene: TRBV4-3; CDR3 DNA: TGCGCCAGCAGCCAAGAACTCGACCCCGGGGAGCTGTTTTTT; CDR3 protein: CASSQELDPGELFF
J gene: TRBJ2-1; clone size: NA; D gene: TRBD2; V gene: TRBV13; CDR3 DNA: TGTGCCAGCAGCCCCTCGAAGCGGGAGGGGTGGAATGAGCAGTTCTTC; CDR3 protein: CASSPSKREGWNEQFF
J gene: TRBJ2-1; clone size: NA; D gene: TRBD2; V gene: TRBV30; CDR3 DNA: TGTGCCTGTGGTTCTAGCGGGACCCGTAGCTCCTACAATGAGCAGTTCTTC; CDR3 protein: CACGSSGTRSSYNEQFF
J gene: TRBJ2-1; clone size: NA; D gene: NA; V gene: TRBV6-5; CDR3 DNA: TGTGCCAGCAGTGCAACGGGGGGCTTATCTGAGCAGTTCTTC; CDR3 protein: CASSATGGLSEQFF
J gene: TRBJ2-2; clone size: NA; D gene: TRBD1; V gene: TRBV29-1; CDR3 DNA: TGCAGCGCTAGGGACAGGGGTTACGCCGGGGAGCTGTTTTTT; CDR3 protein: CSARDRGYAGELFF
J gene: TRBJ2-3; clone size: NA; D gene: NA; V gene: TRBV27; CDR3 DNA: TGTGCCAGCAGTTTTGACGGACAGTCAGATACGCAGTATTTT; CDR3 protein: CASSFDGQSDTQYF
J gene: TRBJ2-2; clone size: NA; D gene: NA; V gene: TRBV6-5; CDR3 DNA: TGTGCCAGCAGTTATAAGGAGGGGAAAACCGGGGAGCTGTTTTTT; CDR3 protein: CASSYKEGKTGELFF